These T cell receptor beta chains were read from a single sample in a study of identical twins. TCRdb reprocessed the 5' RACE reads with MiXCR, giving one entry per CDR3 protein. Altogether approximately 1.8 million distinct CDR3 sequences are present, about 32% being singletons, with the ten largest covering more than 0.25%. Sequencing was carried out using cord blood. The receptor source for this set is a newborn girl in good health. CDR3s include the opening cysteine and the closing phenylalanine or tryptophan. D genes are given only for firm matches. For some rows the clone size is stated as once, few or many, or as a class when expanded; others skip it.

J: TRBJ2-3
V: TRBV28
size: few
D: .
length: 14
DNA: TGTGCCAGCAGCCACAGCGGACGCACAGATACGCAGTATTTT
CDR3: CASSHSGRTDTQYF

J: TRBJ2-7
V: TRBV2
size: .
D: TRBD2
length: 14
DNA: TGTGCCAGCAGTGAGAGCGGGGGCCGCTACGAGCAGTACTTC
CDR3: CASSESGGRYEQYF

J: TRBJ2-7
V: TRBV6-5
size: .
D: TRBD2
length: 18
DNA: TGTGCCAGCAGTTACGCACCGGGACTAGCGGGAGGAGCCTACGAGCAGTACTTC
CDR3: CASSYAPGLAGGAYEQYF

J: TRBJ2-3
V: TRBV20-1
size: few
D: .
length: 15
DNA: TGCAGTGCTGGGTCGGCGCGGAGGGGAACAGATACGCAGTATTTT
CDR3: CSAGSARRGTDTQYF

J: TRBJ2-7
V: TRBV6-2/TRBV6-3
size: .
D: .
length: 13
DNA: TGTGCCGGCAGACTGTATCTCGGCAATGAGCAGTACTTC
CDR3: CAGRLYLGNEQYF

J: TRBJ2-3
V: TRBV20-1
size: few
D: .
length: 14
DNA: TGCAGTGCTAGAGTGGAAGGCTCCACAGATACGCAGTATTTT
CDR3: CSARVEGSTDTQYF

J: TRBJ1-4
V: TRBV30
size: few
D: .
length: 12
DNA: TGTGCCTGGAGAAGAGGGAATGAAAAACTGTTTTTT
CDR3: CAWRRGNEKLFF

J: TRBJ2-7
V: TRBV7-8
size: few
D: TRBD2
length: 17
DNA: TGTGCCAGCAGCCCTTCTAGCGGGGGAATCTCTTTTGTCGAGCAGTACTTC
CDR3: CASSPSSGGISFVEQYF

J: TRBJ2-7
V: TRBV7-9
size: .
D: TRBD1
length: 16
DNA: TGTGCCAGCAGCTTAGGGCCTGCGACAGGGGGCTACGAGCAGTACTTC
CDR3: CASSLGPATGGYEQYF

J: TRBJ2-1
V: TRBV27
size: few
D: .
length: 14
DNA: TGTGCCAGCAGGGGGGGAGGCCCCTACAATGAGCAGTTCTTC
CDR3: CASRGGGPYNEQFF

J: TRBJ2-3
V: TRBV20-1
size: few
D: .
length: 15
DNA: TGCAGTACCCATGGACGGGATATTGGCACAGATACGCAGTATTTT
CDR3: CSTHGRDIGTDTQYF

J: TRBJ2-1
V: TRBV3-1
size: many
D: .
length: 12
DNA: TGTGCCAGCAGCCTTGCCCGGCATGAGCAGTTCTTC
CDR3: CASSLARHEQFF

J: TRBJ2-7
V: TRBV24-1
size: many
D: .
length: 13
DNA: TGTGCCACCAGTGATTACAACTCCTACGAGCAGTACTTC
CDR3: CATSDYNSYEQYF

J: TRBJ2-3
V: TRBV20-1
size: few
D: .
length: 15
DNA: TGCAGTGCTAGACCACACTCCAGGGAGACAGATACGCAGTATTTT
CDR3: CSARPHSRETDTQYF

J: TRBJ2-7
V: TRBV7-2
size: few
D: .
length: 14
DNA: TGTGCCAGCAGCTTACTTCCTAGCCCCTACGAGCAGTACTTC
CDR3: CASSLLPSPYEQYF

J: TRBJ1-2
V: TRBV28
size: .
D: .
length: 13
DNA: TGTGCCAGCGGCCGGGGGAAAGCCTATGGCTACACCTTC
CDR3: CASGRGKAYGYTF

J: TRBJ2-1
V: TRBV5-5
size: .
D: .
length: 15
DNA: TGTGCCAGCAGCTTGTGGGTTCTAGAAACCAATGAGCAGTTCTTC
CDR3: CASSLWVLETNEQFF

J: TRBJ1-2
V: TRBV29-1
size: once
D: TRBD1
length: 12
DNA: TGCAGCGTTAGAAACAGGGGCTATGGCTACACCTTC
CDR3: CSVRNRGYGYTF

J: TRBJ2-7
V: TRBV20-1
size: few
D: TRBD1
length: 15
DNA: TGCAGTGCTAGAGACCGGGACAGGGGAACCTACGAGCAGTACTTC
CDR3: CSARDRDRGTYEQYF

J: TRBJ2-7
V: TRBV7-2
size: .
D: TRBD2
length: 15
DNA: TGTGCCAGCAGCACAGAGATTGGGGAGGGCTACGAGCAGTACTTC
CDR3: CASSTEIGEGYEQYF

J: TRBJ1-5
V: TRBV6-1
size: .
D: .
length: 14
DNA: TGTGCCAGCAGTGTCCGACAGGGCAATCAGCCCCAGCATTTT
CDR3: CASSVRQGNQPQHF

J: TRBJ1-2
V: TRBV20-1
size: .
D: .
length: 12
DNA: TGCAGTGCCAGGGACAACTTTTATGGCTACACCTTC
CDR3: CSARDNFYGYTF

J: TRBJ1-2
V: TRBV7-8
size: few
D: .
length: 13
DNA: TGTGCCAGCAGCTTAGTAGAAAAGCGAGGCTACACCTTC
CDR3: CASSLVEKRGYTF

J: TRBJ1-6
V: TRBV3-1
size: .
D: .
length: 12
DNA: TGTGCCAGCAGCCAATCGGTGTCACCCCTCCACTTT
CDR3: CASSQSVSPLHF

J: TRBJ1-2
V: TRBV6-1
size: few
D: TRBD1
length: 12
DNA: TGTGCCAGCACCAAAGGACAGGATGGCTACACCTTC
CDR3: CASTKGQDGYTF

J: TRBJ2-7
V: TRBV11-2
size: once
D: .
length: 16
DNA: TGTGCCAGCAGCAATCCCGGGACCCGCAGCTCCTACGAGCAGTACTTC
CDR3: CASSNPGTRSSYEQYF

J: TRBJ1-2
V: TRBV11-2
size: many
D: TRBD1
length: 15
DNA: TGTGCCAGCAGCTTAGGGGGACAGGGGATGATTGGCTACACCTTC
CDR3: CASSLGGQGMIGYTF

J: TRBJ2-1
V: TRBV9
size: few
D: TRBD2
length: 15
DNA: TGTGCCAGCAGCGACCGGGGGGGGGCCTACAATGAGCAGTTCTTC
CDR3: CASSDRGGAYNEQFF

J: TRBJ2-5
V: TRBV12-3/TRBV12-4
size: few
D: .
length: 15
DNA: TGTGCCAGCAGTGATGGAGTTTTTCGGCAAGAGACCCAGTACTTC
CDR3: CASSDGVFRQETQYF

J: TRBJ1-1
V: TRBV12-3/TRBV12-4
size: few
D: .
length: 14
DNA: TGTGCCAGCAGTTTAGGGACCTACGGTACTGAAGCTTTCTTT
CDR3: CASSLGTYGTEAFF

J: TRBJ1-6
V: TRBV20-1
size: .
D: .
length: 15
DNA: TGCAGTGCTAGGCAACAGAGCTCCTATAATTCACCCCTCCACTTT
CDR3: CSARQQSSYNSPLHF

J: TRBJ1-6
V: TRBV5-1
size: .
D: .
length: 16
DNA: TGCGCCAGCAACTTCAAACTCCGGGATACTAATTCACCCCTCCACTTT
CDR3: CASNFKLRDTNSPLHF

J: TRBJ2-1
V: TRBV20-1
size: few
D: TRBD2
length: 15
DNA: TGCAGTGCTAGGAGAGCGGGGGGGCCGGATAATGAGCAGTTCTTC
CDR3: CSARRAGGPDNEQFF

J: TRBJ2-1
V: TRBV4-1
size: .
D: TRBD2
length: 17
DNA: TGCGCCAGCAGCCAAGAGCCTCCAGCGGGAGTTTCCAATGAGCAGTTCTTC
CDR3: CASSQEPPAGVSNEQFF

J: TRBJ2-7
V: TRBV7-9
size: .
D: .
length: 13
DNA: TGTGCCAGCAACCCGGACTACTCCTACGAGCAGTACTTC
CDR3: CASNPDYSYEQYF

J: TRBJ2-3
V: TRBV3-1
size: .
D: TRBD2
length: 15
DNA: TGTGCCAGCGCACTAGCGGGCGCTAGCACAGATACGCAGTATTTT
CDR3: CASALAGASTDTQYF

J: TRBJ1-1
V: TRBV5-1
size: few
D: .
length: 13
DNA: TGCGCCAGCAGCCCAACCCGGAACACTGAAGCTTTCTTT
CDR3: CASSPTRNTEAFF

J: TRBJ2-7
V: TRBV12-3/TRBV12-4
size: few
D: .
length: 13
DNA: TGTGCCAGCAGTGCCGGTGGGGGACGCGAGCAGTACTTC
CDR3: CASSAGGGREQYF

J: TRBJ2-5
V: TRBV3-1
size: .
D: .
length: 12
DNA: TGTGCCAACAGCCGGTTTAAAGAGACCCAGTACTTC
CDR3: CANSRFKETQYF

J: TRBJ1-2
V: TRBV6-6
size: .
D: .
length: 12
DNA: TGTGCCGGCAGTTTTAGGGACGGTGGCTACACCTTC
CDR3: CAGSFRDGGYTF

J: TRBJ2-7
V: TRBV12-3/TRBV12-4
size: many
D: .
length: 13
DNA: TGTGCCAGCAGCAAACAGGGCACCTACGAGCAGTACTTC
CDR3: CASSKQGTYEQYF

J: TRBJ2-7
V: TRBV12-3/TRBV12-4
size: .
D: TRBD2
length: 17
DNA: TGTGCCAGCAGACCGGGACTAGCGGGAGTAGAACGAGACGAGCAGTACTTC
CDR3: CASRPGLAGVERDEQYF

J: TRBJ2-1
V: TRBV20-1
size: .
D: TRBD2
length: 16
DNA: TGCAGTGCTAGGCTAGCGGGGGGACGCTCCTACAATGATCAGTTCTTC
CDR3: CSARLAGGRSYNDQFF

J: TRBJ1-5
V: TRBV3-1
size: .
D: TRBD1
length: 17
DNA: TGTGCCAGCAGCCAAGAGTTGGCAGGGGGAGGCAATCAGCCCCAGCATTTT
CDR3: CASSQELAGGGNQPQHF

J: TRBJ1-1
V: TRBV28
size: .
D: .
length: 16
DNA: TGTGCCAGCAGTTTATACGCGACAGGCCCGAGGACTGAAGCTTTCTTT
CDR3: CASSLYATGPRTEAFF

J: TRBJ1-2
V: TRBV11-2
size: many
D: TRBD1
length: 15
DNA: TGTGCCAGCAGCTTCGGACAGGGCCCTAACTATGGCTACACCTTC
CDR3: CASSFGQGPNYGYTF

J: TRBJ1-2
V: TRBV6-2/TRBV6-3
size: .
D: .
length: 13
DNA: TGTGCCAGCAGTCGGTCCGGAAACTATGGCTACACCTTC
CDR3: CASSRSGNYGYTF

J: TRBJ2-7
V: TRBV10-3
size: many
D: .
length: 14
DNA: TGTGCCATCAGTATAGGACAAAGCTCCTACGAGCAGTACTTC
CDR3: CAISIGQSSYEQYF

J: TRBJ1-1
V: TRBV29-1
size: few
D: .
length: 12
DNA: TGCAGCGTTGGAGAAGGGATCACTGAAGCTTTCTTT
CDR3: CSVGEGITEAFF

J: TRBJ1-2
V: TRBV7-2
size: few
D: .
length: 15
DNA: TGTGCCAGCAGAAACACAGGGAGCCCCCTTGGTGTATGCACCTTC
CDR3: CASRNTGSPLGVCTF

J: TRBJ2-7
V: TRBV14
size: .
D: .
length: 14
DNA: TGTGCCAGCAGCCAATGGACTGTCTCCTACGAGCAGTACTTC
CDR3: CASSQWTVSYEQYF

J: TRBJ2-7
V: TRBV11-1
size: many
D: .
length: 13
DNA: TGTGCCAGCAGCTTCTACTTCTCCTACGAGCAGTACTTC
CDR3: CASSFYFSYEQYF

J: TRBJ2-7
V: TRBV7-6
size: .
D: .
length: 15
DNA: TGTGCCAGCAGCTTATTTCCGTTAGCGTCCTACGAGCAGTACTTC
CDR3: CASSLFPLASYEQYF